The 23 T cell receptor beta chains presented below share a single source sample, sequenced in a study of blood T cells in healthy people across ages (dated by TCRdb to 2015 to 2017). The library was built by means of 5' RACE. Sequencer: Illumina HiSeq 2500. The second PCR ran for roughly 7 to 12 cycles and used a J-beta primer mix along with a sample-barcoded 5' primer. TCRdb's own reprocessing of the public reads used fastp at Q25 and MiXCR and kept productive beta chains. Here each entry gathers all rows of one CDR3 protein and keeps the most common genes and DNA. A total of 1.5 million or so distinct CDR3 sequences appear in this sample, about 42% of them only once. The ten largest clones capture approximately 4% of the sample. Sequences were obtained from blood. Receptors originate from a woman aged 18 to 35 in good health.

This clonotype was observed a handful of times. The chain links TRBV14 to TRBJ2-1, with D perhaps matching TRBD2 (6 bases). The V gene's germline CDR1 is SGHDN and CDR2 FVKESK. Trimming removed 1 base at V and 6 bases at J, with 19 bases between. The CDR3 covers 17 residues. The CDR3 region is CASSQAISAGTGNEQFF. The CDR3 DNA reads as TGTGCCAGCAGCCAAGCGATATCGGCGGGGACTGGCAATGAGCAGTTCTTC.

The rearrangement uses TRBV25-1 and TRBJ2-3, with D perhaps TRBD2 (5 bases). This CDR3 is built from 16 residues. Trimming took 3 bases from V and 1 from J, leaving 14 bases between them. CDR1 is MGHDK, CDR2 SYGVNS, per germline. Written as DNA, the CDR3 is TGTGCCAGCAGTGAGTGGCAGGATAGCGGCACAGATACGCAGTATTTT. It translates to CASSEWQDSGTDTQYF.

This clonotype appeared a single time. The chain uses TRBV4-2 and TRBJ1-6, with unresolved D. Looked up from germline, CDR1 is LGHNA and CDR2 is YNFKEQ. Between the trimmed V and J ends, which lost 0 bases and 8 bases, there was a span of 11 bases. The CDR3 spans 15 residues. DNA for the CDR3: TGTGCCAGCAGCCAAGACAGCAGCGGCCATTCACCCCTCCACTTT. Translating gives CASSQDSSGHSPLHF.

This clonotype has more than one count but fewer than ten. The V call is TRBV20-1, the J call TRBJ1-2; 9 bases line up with TRBD1. Per germline, CDR1 DFQATT and CDR2 SNEGSKA (reference sequence). The V segment lost 3 bases and the J segment 4 bases; nucleotides outside the gene matches: 9. The CDR3 loop spans 15 amino acids. CDR3 DNA: TGCAGTGCTAGTTTACAGGGGGCTTTTGGCTATGGCTACACCTTC. This encodes CSASLQGAFGYGYTF.

This clonotype was recorded a few times. The rearrangement uses TRBV10-3 and TRBJ2-3, with 7 nucleotides matching TRBD1. After removal of 6 bases from V and 2 bases from J, the junction contained 2 bases not matched to a gene. Germline V gene data show CDR1 as ENHRY and CDR2 as SYGVKD. This CDR3 has 13 residues. Here the CDR3 DNA reads TGTGCCATCAGGGACAGGAACACAGATACGCAGTATTTT. It is translated as CAIRDRNTDTQYF.

This chain connects TRBV6-2 or TRBV6-3 to TRBJ1-1; a weak D match, TRBD1 (6 bases). Germline assignment: CDR1 MNHEY and CDR2 SVGEGT. Trimming pared 2 bases from V and 5 bases from J, leaving 18 bases between. The CDR3 length is 16 residues. The DNA for the CDR3 is TGTGCCAGCAGTTACGGGACCCAGGGGTGGAGGACTGAAGCTTTCTTT. Translation: CASSYGTQGWRTEAFF.

There are a few counts of this clonotype. The chain carries TRBV4-3 and TRBJ2-1; the D gene is possibly TRBD2 (7 bases). Germline assignment: CDR1 LGHNA and CDR2 YSLEER. With 1 base removed from V and 9 bases from J, the gap between germline ends came to 22 bases. This CDR3 has 17 amino acids. This chain's CDR3 is CASSQVGAGEMRVEQFF. CDR3 coding DNA: TGCGCCAGCAGCCAAGTGGGGGCGGGAGAGATGAGGGTTGAGCAGTTCTTC.

The CDR3 nucleotides read TGTGCCATCAGCTCCCGGGGGGACGAGCAGTACTTC. This sequence encodes CAISSRGDEQYF. This chain connects TRBV10-3 to TRBJ2-5, with 7 bases lining up with TRBD2. The better agreement between TRBJ2-7 and the DNA end casts doubt on the J call. CDR1 and CDR2 (germline): ENHRY, SYGVKD. This CDR3 spans 12 amino acids.

Only a few counts were recorded for this clonotype. A much larger clonotype is one base distant, so this may be a read error. As DNA, the CDR3 is TGCGCCAGCAGCCAAGATGAAAGTAACTCTGGGACCAACGTCCTGACTTTC. It translates to CASSQDESNSGTNVLTF. The chain employs TRBV4-3 and TRBJ2-6; unclear D gene. CDR1 and CDR2 (germline): LGHNA, YSLEER. The CDR3 contains 17 residues.

This clonotype was seen more than once but under ten times. The chain recombines TRBV29-1 with TRBJ1-6; TRBD1 matches 9 bases. Losses at the gene ends were 7 bases for V and 7 bases for J; bases not matched to a gene: 5. The V gene's germline CDR1 is SQVTM and CDR2 ANQGSEA. The CDR3 extends over 13 amino acids. The CDR3 bases are TGCAGCGCCCAGGACAGGGGAAATTCACCCCTCCACTTT. Protein sequence: CSAQDRGNSPLHF.

V gene TRBV9 combines with J gene TRBJ2-7; D not certain. Trimming took off 7 bases at V and 0 bases at J, with 14 bases between the two ends. Looked up from germline, CDR1 is SGDLS and CDR2 is YYNGEE. The CDR3 totals 14 residues. CDR3 amino acids: CASGVGVGSYEQYF. Written as DNA, the CDR3 is TGTGCCAGCGGAGTCGGAGTGGGCTCCTACGAGCAGTACTTC.

This clonotype showed up just a few times. The chain joins TRBV9 to TRBJ2-5; TRBD2 might be the D (5 bases). The length of the CDR3 is 14 residues. Germline CDR1 and CDR2: SGDLS and YYNGEE. The germline V and J ends were trimmed by 5 bases and 5 bases, with 16 bases remaining between them. In DNA, the CDR3 is TGTGCCAGCAGTAATGACCTAGCCGGCGAGACCCAGTACTTC. Protein sequence: CASSNDLAGETQYF.

The J gene is TRBJ2-3, the V gene TRBV7-9, with TRBD2 matching 9 bases. The CDR3 contains 13 residues. Germline V gene sequence: CDR1 SEHNR, CDR2 FQNEAQ (reference sequence). With V trimmed by 7 bases and J by 6 bases, 5 bases remained unmatched. CDR3: CASKTSGSDTQYF. The CDR3 DNA reads TGTGCCAGCAAGACTAGCGGATCGGATACGCAGTATTTT. The full variable domain, rest sourced from reference TRBV7-9 and TRBJ2-3, is DTGVSQNPRHKITKRGQNVTFRCDPISEHNRLYWYRQTLGQGPEFLTYFQNEAQLEKSRLLSDRFSAERPKGSFSTLEIQRTEQGDSAMYLCASKTSGSDTQYFGPGTRLTVL.

J is TRBJ1-2 and V is TRBV28; D perhaps matches TRBD1 (5 bases). The germline gives CDR1 MDHEN, CDR2 SYDVKM. V dropped 5 bases and J dropped 6 bases, with 13 bases sitting between them. This CDR3 has 13 amino acids. The CDR3 is CASSTLRGNGYTF. In DNA, the CDR3 is TGTGCCAGCAGTACCTTGAGGGGAAATGGCTACACCTTC.

The table lists this clonotype with a few counts. CDR3 nucleotide sequence: TGTGCCACCTTGATTGGCGGGGGCGAAGAGACCCAGTACTTC. Its translation is CATLIGGGEETQYF. This sequence joins TRBV25-1 and TRBJ2-5, with a possible D match to TRBD2 (7 bases). V lost 10 bases, J lost 3 bases, and 18 bases lay in between. The CDR3 covers 14 residues. Germline V gene sequence: CDR1 MGHDK, CDR2 SYGVNS. The full variable domain, completed using reference TRBV25-1 and TRBJ2-5, is EADIYQTPRYLVIGTGKKITLECSQTMGHDKMYWYQQDPGMELHLIHYSYGVNSTEKGDLSSESTVSRIRTEHFPLTLESARPSHTSQYLCATLIGGGEETQYFGPGTRLLVL.

The rearrangement links TRBV7-3 to TRBJ1-1; D call uncertain. Germline lookup yields CDR1 SGHTA and CDR2 FQGTGA. This CDR3 is built from 12 residues. Deletions cut 3 bases from V and 7 bases from J, with 9 bases between. The CDR3 reads CASSLPGGEAFF. Here the CDR3 DNA reads TGTGCCAGCAGCTTGCCAGGTGGTGAAGCTTTCTTT. Supplemented by reference TRBV7-3 and TRBJ1-1, the full variable domain reads GAGVSQTPSNKVTEKGKYVELRCDPISGHTALYWYRQSLGQGPEFLIYFQGTGAADDSGLPNDRFFAVRPEGSVSTLKIQRTERGDSAVYLCASSLPGGEAFFGQGTRLTVV.

This clonotype was picked up a small number of times. The chain employs TRBV5-1 and TRBJ2-1; 7 bases are a match to TRBD2. Germline V CDR1 and CDR2: SGHRS, YFSETQ. V shed 5 bases, J shed 3 bases, and the junction held 11 bases outside the gene matches. The CDR3 length is 16 residues. The CDR3 bases are TGCGCCAGCAGGGGGGGGTACGATCAGGTCTACAATGAGCAGTTCTTC. Protein sequence: CASRGGYDQVYNEQFF.

The chain employs TRBV28 and TRBJ2-5; no reliable D call. The J call is uncertain, as TRBJ2-7 better fits the DNA end. CDR1 is MDHEN, CDR2 SYDVKM, per germline. The CDR3 has 12 amino acids. CDR3: CASSLWQREQYF. The CDR3 DNA is TGTGCCAGCAGTTTGTGGCAGCGCGAGCAGTACTTC.

This clonotype was counted a few times. The rearrangement joins TRBV9 to TRBJ2-7, with D perhaps TRBD2 (6 bases). This CDR3 contains 13 residues. V shed 4 bases and J shed 2 bases, with 10 bases lying between them. CDR1 and CDR2 (germline): SGDLS, YYNGEE. This CDR3 is CASSPGDTYEQYF. In nucleotides, the CDR3 is TGTGCCAGCAGCCCGGGAGATACCTACGAGCAGTACTTC.

This sequence joins TRBV28 and TRBJ1-1; D remains ambiguous. The V end lost 2 bases, the J end lost 6 bases, and 4 bases lay between the germline ends. The CDR3 sequence is 11 residues long. CDR1 is MDHEN, CDR2 SYDVKM, per germline. The CDR3 loop is CASSLMAEAFF. The DNA for the CDR3 is TGTGCCAGCAGTTTAATGGCTGAAGCTTTCTTT.

The sample holds a few counts of this clonotype. This sequence joins TRBV4-1 and TRBJ2-7; D remains ambiguous. Trimming took 0 bases from V and 0 from J, leaving 12 bases between them. The CDR3 has 16 residues. Per the germline V gene, CDR1 is MGHRA and CDR2 is YSYEKL. CDR3 bases: TGCGCCAGCAGCCAAGAGTACGGGCAAAGCTCCTACGAGCAGTACTTC. It yields the protein CASSQEYGQSSYEQYF.

This clonotype was counted only a few times. The chain joins TRBV20-1 to TRBJ2-3; D perhaps matches TRBD2 (5 bases). CDR1 is DFQATT and CDR2 is SNEGSKA in the germline V gene (reference sequence). The CDR3 length is 14 residues. V lost 3 bases to trimming and J lost 4 bases, with 14 bases between them. CDR3 coding DNA: TGCAGTGCTAGGAAGGGAGCCGTGGCAGATACGCAGTATTTT. Encoded protein: CSARKGAVADTQYF.

This sequence joins TRBV12-3 or TRBV12-4 and TRBJ1-1; D perhaps matches TRBD1 (6 bases). The V and J ends lost 2 bases and 1 base respectively, with 8 bases between them. The CDR3 sequence is 14 residues long. The CDR3 loop reads CASSLLGANTEAFF. The CDR3 nucleotides read TGTGCCAGCAGTTTATTGGGGGCGAACACTGAAGCTTTCTTT.